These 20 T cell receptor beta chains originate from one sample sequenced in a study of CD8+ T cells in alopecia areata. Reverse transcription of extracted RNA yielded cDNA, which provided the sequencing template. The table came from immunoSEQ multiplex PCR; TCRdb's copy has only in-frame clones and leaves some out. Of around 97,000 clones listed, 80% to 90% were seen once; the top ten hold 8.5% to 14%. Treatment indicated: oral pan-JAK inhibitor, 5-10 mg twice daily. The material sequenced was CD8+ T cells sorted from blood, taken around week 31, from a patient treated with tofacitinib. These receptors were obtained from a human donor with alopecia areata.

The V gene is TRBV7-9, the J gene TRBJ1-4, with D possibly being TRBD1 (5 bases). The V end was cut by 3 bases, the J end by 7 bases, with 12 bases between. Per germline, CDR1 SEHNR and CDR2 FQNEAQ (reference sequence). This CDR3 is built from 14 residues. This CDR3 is CASSLGGVIEKLFF. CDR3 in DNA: TGTGCCAGCAGCTTGGGGGGAGTAATTGAAAAACTGTTTTTT.

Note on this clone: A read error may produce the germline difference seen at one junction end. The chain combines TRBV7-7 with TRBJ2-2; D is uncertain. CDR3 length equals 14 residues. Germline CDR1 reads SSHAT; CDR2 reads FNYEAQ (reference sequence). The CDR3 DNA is TGTGCTAGCAGCTTAGAGCCCACTACTGGGGAGCTGTTTTTT. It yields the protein CASSLEPTTGELFF. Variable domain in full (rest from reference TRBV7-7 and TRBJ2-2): GAGVSQSPRYKVTKRGQDVTLRCDPISSHATLYWYQQALGQGPEFLTYFNYEAQPDKSGLPSDRFSAERPEGSISTLTIQRTEQRDSAMYRCASSLEPTTGELFFGEGSRLTVL.

The DNA for the CDR3 is TGTGCCAGCAGCCTAATAGGGCTCACTGAAGCTTTCTTT. As protein: CASSLIGLTEAFF. The gene calls are TRBV11-2 and TRBJ1-1; D remains ambiguous. There are 13 residues in the CDR3. V was trimmed by 5 bases and J by 4 bases, leaving 11 bases between them. Germline V gene sequence: CDR1 SGHAT, CDR2 FQNNGV.

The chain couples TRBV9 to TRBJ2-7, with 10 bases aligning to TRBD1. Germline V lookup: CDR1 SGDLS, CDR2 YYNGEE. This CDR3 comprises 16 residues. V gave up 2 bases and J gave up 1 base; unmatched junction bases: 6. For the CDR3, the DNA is TGTGCCAGCAGCGTCGAACCGGGACAGGGGTCCTACGAGCAGTACTTC. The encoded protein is CASSVEPGQGSYEQYF. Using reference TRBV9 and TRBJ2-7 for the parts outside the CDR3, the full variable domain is DSGVTQTPKHLITATGQRVTLRCSPRSGDLSVYWYQQSLDQGLQFLIQYYNGEERAKGNILERFSAQQFPDLHSELNLSSLELGDSALYFCASSVEPGQGSYEQYFGPGTRLTVT.

DNA for the CDR3: TGTGCCAGCAGCCCGCGTGGGCTGACCTACGAGCAGTACTTC. Translated, it gives CASSPRGLTYEQYF. The chain uses TRBV7-9 and TRBJ2-7; D call uncertain. The CDR3 is made up of 14 amino acids. V dropped 5 bases and J dropped 2 bases, with 13 bases sitting between them. CDR1 and CDR2 (germline): SEHNR, FQNEAQ (reference sequence).

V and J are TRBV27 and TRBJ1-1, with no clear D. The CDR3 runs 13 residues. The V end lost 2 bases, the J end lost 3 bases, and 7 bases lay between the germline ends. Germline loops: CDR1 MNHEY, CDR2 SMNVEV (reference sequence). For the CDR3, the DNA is TGTGCCAGCAGTTTAGGACGCTACACTGAAGCTTTCTTT. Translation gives CASSLGRYTEAFF.

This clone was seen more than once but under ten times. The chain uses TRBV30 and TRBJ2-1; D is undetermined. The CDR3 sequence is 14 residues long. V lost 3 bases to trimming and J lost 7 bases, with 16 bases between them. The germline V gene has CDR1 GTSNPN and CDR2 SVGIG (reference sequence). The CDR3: CAWRVSGLSNEQFF. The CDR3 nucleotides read TGTGCCTGGAGAGTTTCAGGATTGTCTAATGAGCAGTTCTTC.

The CDR3 here is CSAQGRAGGPYEQYF. The CDR3 bases are TGCAGCGCACAGGGGCGAGCGGGGGGACCCTACGAGCAGTACTTC. V and J are TRBV29-1 and TRBJ2-5; 9 bases fit TRBD2. Matching the DNA end better, TRBJ2-7 makes the J call doubtful. Per germline, CDR1 SQVTM and CDR2 ANQGSEA. The CDR3 has 15 residues.

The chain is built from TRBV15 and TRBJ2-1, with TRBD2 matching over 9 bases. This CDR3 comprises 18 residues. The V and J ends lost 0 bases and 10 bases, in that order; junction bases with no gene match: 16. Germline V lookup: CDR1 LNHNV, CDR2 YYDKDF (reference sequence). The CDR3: CATSRDVLAGPLGGEQFF. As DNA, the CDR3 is TGTGCCACCAGCAGAGATGTCCTAGCGGGGCCCCTAGGGGGGGAGCAGTTCTTC. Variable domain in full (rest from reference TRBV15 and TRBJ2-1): DAMVIQNPRYQVTQFGKPVTLSCSQTLNHNVMYWYQQKSSQAPKLLFHYYDKDFNNEADTPDNFQSRRPNTSFCFLDIRSPGLGDTAMYLCATSRDVLAGPLGGEQFFGPGTRLTVL.

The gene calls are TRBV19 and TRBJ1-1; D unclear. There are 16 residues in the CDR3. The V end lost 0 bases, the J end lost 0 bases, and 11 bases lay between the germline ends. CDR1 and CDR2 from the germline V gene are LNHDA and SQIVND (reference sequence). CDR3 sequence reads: CASSIEIRTLNTEAFF. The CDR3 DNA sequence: TGTGCCAGTAGTATAGAAATTCGGACTCTGAACACTGAAGCTTTCTTT.

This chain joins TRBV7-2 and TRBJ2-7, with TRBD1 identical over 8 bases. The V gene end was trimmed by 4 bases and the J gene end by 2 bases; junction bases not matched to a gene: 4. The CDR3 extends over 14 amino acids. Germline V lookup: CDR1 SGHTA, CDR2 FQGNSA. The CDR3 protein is CASSSWTGTYEQYF. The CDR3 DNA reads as TGTGCCAGCAGCTCCTGGACAGGGACCTACGAGCAGTACTTC.

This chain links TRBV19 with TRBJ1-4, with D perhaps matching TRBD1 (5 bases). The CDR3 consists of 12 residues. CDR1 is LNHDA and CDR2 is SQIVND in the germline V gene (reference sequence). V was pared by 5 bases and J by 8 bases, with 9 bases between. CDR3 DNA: TGTGCCAGTAGTCTTGCAGGGGAAAAACTGTTTTTT. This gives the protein CASSLAGEKLFF.

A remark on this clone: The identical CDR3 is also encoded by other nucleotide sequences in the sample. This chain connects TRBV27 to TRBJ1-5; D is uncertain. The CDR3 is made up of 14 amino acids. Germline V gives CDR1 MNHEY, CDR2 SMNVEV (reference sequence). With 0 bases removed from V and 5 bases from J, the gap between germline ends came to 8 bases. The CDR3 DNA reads TGTGCCAGCAGTTTATCATCCGGAGATCAGCCCCAGCATTTT. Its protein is CASSLSSGDQPQHF.

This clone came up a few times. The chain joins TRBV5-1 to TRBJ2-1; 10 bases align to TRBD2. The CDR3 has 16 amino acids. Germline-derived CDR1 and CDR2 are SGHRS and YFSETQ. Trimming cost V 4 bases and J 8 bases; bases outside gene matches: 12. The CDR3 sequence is CASSAWIAGGVDEQFF. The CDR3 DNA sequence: TGCGCCAGCAGCGCTTGGATAGCGGGAGGAGTCGATGAGCAGTTCTTC.

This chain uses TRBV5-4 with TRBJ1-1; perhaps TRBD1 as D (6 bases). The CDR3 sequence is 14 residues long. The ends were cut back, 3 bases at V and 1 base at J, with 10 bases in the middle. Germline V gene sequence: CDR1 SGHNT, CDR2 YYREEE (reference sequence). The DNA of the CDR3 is TGTGCCAGCAGCTGGGACACCGAGAACACTGAAGCTTTCTTT. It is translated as CASSWDTENTEAFF.

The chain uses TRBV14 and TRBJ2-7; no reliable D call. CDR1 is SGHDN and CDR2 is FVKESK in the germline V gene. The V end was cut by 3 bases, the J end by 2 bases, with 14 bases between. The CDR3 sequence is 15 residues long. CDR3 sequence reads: CASSQGWGAAYEQYF. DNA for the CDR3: TGTGCCAGCAGCCAGGGGTGGGGTGCTGCCTACGAGCAGTACTTC.

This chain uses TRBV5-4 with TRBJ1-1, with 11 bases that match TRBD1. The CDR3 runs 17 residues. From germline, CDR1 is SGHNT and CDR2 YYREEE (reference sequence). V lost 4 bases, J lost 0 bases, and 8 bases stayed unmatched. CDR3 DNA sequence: TGTGCCAGCAGCCAATGGACAGGGGGCGGAATGAACACTGAAGCTTTCTTT. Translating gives CASSQWTGGGMNTEAFF.

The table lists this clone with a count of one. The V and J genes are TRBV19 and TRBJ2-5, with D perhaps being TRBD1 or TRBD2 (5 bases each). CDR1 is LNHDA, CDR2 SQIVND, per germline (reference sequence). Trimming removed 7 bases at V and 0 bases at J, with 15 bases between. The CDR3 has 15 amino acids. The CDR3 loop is CASTLGAEYQETQYF. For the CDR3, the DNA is TGTGCCAGTACCCTCGGGGCAGAATACCAAGAGACCCAGTACTTC.

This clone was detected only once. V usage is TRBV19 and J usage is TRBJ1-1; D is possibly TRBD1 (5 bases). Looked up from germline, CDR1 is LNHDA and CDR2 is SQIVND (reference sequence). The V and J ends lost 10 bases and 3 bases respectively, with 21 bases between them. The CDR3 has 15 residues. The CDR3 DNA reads TGTGCCACAACTCCGGCCCTCCGAGGGGACACTGAAGCTTTCTTT. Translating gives CATTPALRGDTEAFF.

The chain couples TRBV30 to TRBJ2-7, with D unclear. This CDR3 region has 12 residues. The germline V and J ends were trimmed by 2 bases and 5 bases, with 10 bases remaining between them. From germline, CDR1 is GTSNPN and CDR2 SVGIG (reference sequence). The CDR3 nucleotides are TGTGCCTGGAGTCCCCTGGTAGACGAGCAGTACTTC. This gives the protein CAWSPLVDEQYF.